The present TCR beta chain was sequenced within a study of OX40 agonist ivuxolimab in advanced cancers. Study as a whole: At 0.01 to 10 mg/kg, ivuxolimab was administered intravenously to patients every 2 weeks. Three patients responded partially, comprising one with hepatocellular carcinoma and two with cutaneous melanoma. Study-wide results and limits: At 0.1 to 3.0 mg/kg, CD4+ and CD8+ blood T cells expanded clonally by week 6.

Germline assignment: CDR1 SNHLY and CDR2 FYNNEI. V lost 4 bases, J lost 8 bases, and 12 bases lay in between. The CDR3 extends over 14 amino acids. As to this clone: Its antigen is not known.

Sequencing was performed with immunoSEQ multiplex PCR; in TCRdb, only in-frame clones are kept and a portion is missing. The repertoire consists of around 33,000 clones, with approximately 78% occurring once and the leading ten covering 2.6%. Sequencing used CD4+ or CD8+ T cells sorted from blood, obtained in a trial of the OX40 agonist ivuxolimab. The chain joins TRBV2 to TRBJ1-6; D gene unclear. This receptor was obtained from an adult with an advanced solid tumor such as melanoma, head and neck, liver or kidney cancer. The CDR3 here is CASSGSRKDSPLHF. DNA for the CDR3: TGTGCCAGCAGTGGGAGCCGAAAGGATTCACCCCTCCACTTT.